This is a list of T cell receptor beta chains from one sample in a study of blood T cell repertoires in COVID-19. Some clones are missing from TCRdb's copy, which holds only in-frame ones; the method was immunoSEQ multiplex PCR. This table has roughly 27,000 clones, approximately 90% appearing once. The sample consisted of peripheral blood. The receptors come from a human donor in a cohort sampled during active COVID-19. The CDR3 runs from the conserved cysteine through the conserved F or W. The D gene is left open where the match is weak. Clone size appears in some rows only: once, few, many, or a class for an expanded clone.

v_gene: TRBV6-6
d_gene: TRBD1
j_gene: TRBJ1-2
abundance: .
CDR3nt: TGTGCCAGCAGTCCGTCCGGCGACAGGGGCTATGGCTACACCTTC
CDR3aa: CASSPSGDRGYGYTF

v_gene: TRBV28
d_gene: .
j_gene: TRBJ1-6
abundance: .
CDR3nt: TGTGCCAGCAGTCCCGAGCTCTCACCCCTCCACTTT
CDR3aa: CASSPELSPLHF

v_gene: TRBV7-9
d_gene: TRBD1
j_gene: TRBJ1-3
abundance: .
CDR3nt: TGTGCCAGCAGCCCGGGACAGGGGGCATGGGGAAACACCATATATTTT
CDR3aa: CASSPGQGAWGNTIYF

v_gene: TRBV7-6
d_gene: TRBD2
j_gene: TRBJ2-3
abundance: .
CDR3nt: TGTGCCAGCAGCTTAGCTGTCCGGGGGGGTTTTCGCACAGATACGCAGTATTTT
CDR3aa: CASSLAVRGGFRTDTQYF

v_gene: TRBV6-6
d_gene: TRBD1
j_gene: TRBJ2-5
abundance: .
CDR3nt: TGTGCCAGCAGTTATTTCTCGGGACAGCAAGAGACCCAGTACTTC
CDR3aa: CASSYFSGQQETQYF

v_gene: TRBV6-5
d_gene: .
j_gene: TRBJ1-1
abundance: few
CDR3nt: TGTGCCAGCAGTTACCGGTCGAACACTGAAGCTTTCTTT
CDR3aa: CASSYRSNTEAFF

v_gene: TRBV27
d_gene: TRBD1
j_gene: TRBJ2-7
abundance: .
CDR3nt: TGTGCCAGCAGTTTGGCGGGACAGGACTACGAGCAGTACTTC
CDR3aa: CASSLAGQDYEQYF

v_gene: TRBV19
d_gene: .
j_gene: TRBJ2-7
abundance: .
CDR3nt: TGTGCCAGTAGTATCAGTCCCGGGACCTACGAGCAGTACTTC
CDR3aa: CASSISPGTYEQYF

v_gene: TRBV6-5
d_gene: TRBD1
j_gene: TRBJ1-2
abundance: .
CDR3nt: TGTGCCAGCAGTCACCGACAGGGCTCGGCCTATGGCTACACCTTC
CDR3aa: CASSHRQGSAYGYTF

v_gene: TRBV6-6
d_gene: TRBD2
j_gene: TRBJ2-3
abundance: .
CDR3nt: TGTGCCAGCAACCTGAGCGGGGGGGCCCGGAGGGATACGCAGTATTTT
CDR3aa: CASNLSGGARRDTQYF

v_gene: TRBV9
d_gene: .
j_gene: TRBJ2-7
abundance: .
CDR3nt: TGTGCCAGCAGCGTAGGAACCGGGGCCTACGAGCAGTACTTC
CDR3aa: CASSVGTGAYEQYF

v_gene: TRBV14
d_gene: TRBD2
j_gene: TRBJ2-1
abundance: .
CDR3nt: TGTGCCAGCAGCCAAGTGCGCGGGAGAGGGGTTGGCTCCTACAATGAGCAGTTCTTC
CDR3aa: CASSQVRGRGVGSYNEQFF

v_gene: TRBV5-1
d_gene: TRBD2
j_gene: TRBJ2-7
abundance: .
CDR3nt: TGCGCCAGCAGCACCCGTAGCGGGAGCTCCTACGAGCAGTACTTC
CDR3aa: CASSTRSGSSYEQYF

v_gene: TRBV19
d_gene: TRBD1
j_gene: TRBJ1-6
abundance: few
CDR3nt: TGTGCCACGAAACGGACAGGGGGCTTGTGGTCACCCCTCCACTTT
CDR3aa: CATKRTGGLWSPLHF

v_gene: TRBV19
d_gene: .
j_gene: TRBJ1-4
abundance: .
CDR3nt: TGCGAGCCACCAGGGCCGAGCTTACGCGAAAAACTGTTTTTT
CDR3aa: CEPPGPSLREKLFF

v_gene: TRBV24-1
d_gene: TRBD2
j_gene: TRBJ2-2
abundance: .
CDR3nt: TGTGCCACCAGTGATCCTCCGGGGGGGGAGGTGAACACCGGGGAGCTGTTTTTT
CDR3aa: CATSDPPGGEVNTGELFF

v_gene: TRBV3-1/TRBV3-2
d_gene: TRBD2
j_gene: TRBJ2-3
abundance: .
CDR3nt: TGTGCCAGCAGCCAACCCACCGGGACTAGCGGGGAGACCACAGATACGCAGTATTTT
CDR3aa: CASSQPTGTSGETTDTQYF

v_gene: TRBV15
d_gene: .
j_gene: TRBJ2-3
abundance: .
CDR3nt: TGTGCCACCAGCAGGCCGGATGGGGGGTTGGGGCCCCCATCGCAGTATTTT
CDR3aa: CATSRPDGGLGPPSQYF

v_gene: TRBV7-2
d_gene: .
j_gene: TRBJ1-1
abundance: .
CDR3nt: TGTGCCAGTATGCTGACTATGTTAGTCACTGAAGCTTTCTTT
CDR3aa: CASMLTMLVTEAFF

v_gene: TRBV28
d_gene: .
j_gene: TRBJ2-1
abundance: few
CDR3nt: TGTGCCAGCAGGACCATTAAAGCGACCTCCTACAATGAGCAGTTCTTC
CDR3aa: CASRTIKATSYNEQFF

v_gene: TRBV30
d_gene: .
j_gene: TRBJ2-7
abundance: few
CDR3nt: TGTGCCTGGAGGGGTTTCGGACAGCCCGCCTACGAGCAGTACTTC
CDR3aa: CAWRGFGQPAYEQYF

v_gene: TRBV15
d_gene: .
j_gene: TRBJ1-1
abundance: .
CDR3nt: TGTGCCACCAGCAGACCAGACAGTTTTCGCACTGAAGCTTTCTTT
CDR3aa: CATSRPDSFRTEAFF

v_gene: TRBV6-6
d_gene: .
j_gene: TRBJ1-5
abundance: .
CDR3nt: TGTGCCAGCAGTTACTCGAGCGCGTATCAGCCCCAGCATTTT
CDR3aa: CASSYSSAYQPQHF

v_gene: TRBV11-2
d_gene: TRBD2
j_gene: TRBJ2-4
abundance: .
CDR3nt: TGTGCCAGCAGCTTAGCCCAAACCATGGGACTACCCAAAAACATTCAGTACTTC
CDR3aa: CASSLAQTMGLPKNIQYF

v_gene: TRBV2
d_gene: .
j_gene: TRBJ1-5
abundance: .
CDR3nt: TGTGCCAGCAGTGACCCGGACAGAGGTAGCAATCAGCCCCAGCATTTT
CDR3aa: CASSDPDRGSNQPQHF

v_gene: TRBV7-9
d_gene: TRBD1
j_gene: TRBJ1-5
abundance: .
CDR3nt: TGTGCCAGCAGCCCAACAGGGGATCAGCCCCAGCATTTT
CDR3aa: CASSPTGDQPQHF

v_gene: TRBV19
d_gene: .
j_gene: TRBJ1-5
abundance: few
CDR3nt: TGTGCCACCTCACGCGGATATACGAAGGGCAATCAGCCCCAGCATTTT
CDR3aa: CATSRGYTKGNQPQHF

v_gene: TRBV25-1
d_gene: .
j_gene: TRBJ1-2
abundance: few
CDR3nt: TGTGCCAGCAGTGAAGGAGGAGACCTCTATGGCTACACCTTC
CDR3aa: CASSEGGDLYGYTF

v_gene: TRBV6-2/TRBV6-3
d_gene: TRBD1
j_gene: TRBJ2-7
abundance: .
CDR3nt: TGTGCCAGCAGTTCCCCCGCAGGGGGCCTTGGAACCTACGAGCAGTACTTC
CDR3aa: CASSSPAGGLGTYEQYF

v_gene: TRBV28
d_gene: .
j_gene: TRBJ1-5
abundance: few
CDR3nt: TGTGCCAGCAGATCCCCGGGACTGCATAATCAGCCCCAGCATTTT
CDR3aa: CASRSPGLHNQPQHF

v_gene: TRBV12-3/TRBV12-4
d_gene: .
j_gene: TRBJ2-5
abundance: .
CDR3nt: TGTGCCAGCAGCGGAGAGACCCAGTACTTC
CDR3aa: CASSGETQYF

v_gene: TRBV2
d_gene: .
j_gene: TRBJ2-7
abundance: once
CDR3nt: TGTGCCAGCAGTGAGGGCTTTCGTTCCGAGCAGTACTTC
CDR3aa: CASSEGFRSEQYF

v_gene: TRBV2
d_gene: .
j_gene: TRBJ1-5
abundance: .
CDR3nt: TGTGCCAGCAGTGAAGCAGACAGGATACGGTCGATTCTTAGCAATCAGCCCCAGCATTTT
CDR3aa: CASSEADRIRSILSNQPQHF

v_gene: TRBV7-7
d_gene: .
j_gene: TRBJ1-2
abundance: .
CDR3nt: TGTGCTAGCAGCCCTTTAGGGGAGGAGATCTATGGCTACACCTTC
CDR3aa: CASSPLGEEIYGYTF

v_gene: TRBV13
d_gene: TRBD2
j_gene: TRBJ2-7
abundance: .
CDR3nt: TGTGCCAGCAGCTTAGTCCAACTAGCGGGGGGGCAGCAGTACTTC
CDR3aa: CASSLVQLAGGQQYF

v_gene: TRBV30
d_gene: .
j_gene: TRBJ2-3
abundance: .
CDR3nt: TGTGCCTGGGGTCCCGGCAGCGGCACAGATACGCAGTATTTT
CDR3aa: CAWGPGSGTDTQYF

v_gene: TRBV23-1
d_gene: .
j_gene: TRBJ2-3
abundance: .
CDR3nt: TGCGCCAGCAGTCGGGCTCCTAGCACAGATACGCAGTATTTT
CDR3aa: CASSRAPSTDTQYF

v_gene: TRBV28
d_gene: TRBD1
j_gene: TRBJ1-2
abundance: .
CDR3nt: TGTGCCAGCAGTGGGTCTGGGACAGGGTCCTTTGGCTACACCTTC
CDR3aa: CASSGSGTGSFGYTF

v_gene: TRBV3-1/TRBV3-2
d_gene: .
j_gene: TRBJ1-4
abundance: .
CDR3nt: TGTGCCAGCAGCCTTGCCGGGGGGGAAAAACTGTTTTTT
CDR3aa: CASSLAGGEKLFF

v_gene: TRBV4-3
d_gene: TRBD1
j_gene: TRBJ1-1
abundance: .
CDR3nt: TGCGCCAGCAGCCAAGGACGGGGGGACAGGGGGGAAGCTTTCTTT
CDR3aa: CASSQGRGDRGEAFF

v_gene: TRBV5-4
d_gene: TRBD1
j_gene: TRBJ2-1
abundance: .
CDR3nt: TGTGCCAGCAGCCCAGGACAGGTTGGCCCAAATGAGCAGTTCTTC
CDR3aa: CASSPGQVGPNEQFF

v_gene: TRBV28
d_gene: TRBD1
j_gene: TRBJ2-7
abundance: few
CDR3nt: TGTGCCAGCAGTTTACCGGGACAGCGAAGCTCCTACGAGCAGTACTTC
CDR3aa: CASSLPGQRSSYEQYF

v_gene: TRBV11-1
d_gene: TRBD1
j_gene: TRBJ2-7
abundance: .
CDR3nt: TGTGCCAGCAGCGGACAGGGGGGTAACGAGCAGTACTTC
CDR3aa: CASSGQGGNEQYF

v_gene: TRBV7-2
d_gene: .
j_gene: TRBJ1-5
abundance: .
CDR3nt: TGTGCCAGCAGCTTAGCCAGAAGCAATCAGCCCCAGCATTTT
CDR3aa: CASSLARSNQPQHF

v_gene: TRBV7-6
d_gene: TRBD1
j_gene: TRBJ1-2
abundance: .
CDR3nt: TGTGCCAGCAGCCCGAGACAGGGGGCGACCTATGGCTACACCTTC
CDR3aa: CASSPRQGATYGYTF

v_gene: TRBV4-3
d_gene: .
j_gene: TRBJ1-5
abundance: .
CDR3nt: TGCGCCAGCAGCCAAGGGCCGGGAAGCAATCAGCCCCAGCATTTT
CDR3aa: CASSQGPGSNQPQHF

v_gene: TRBV4-2
d_gene: .
j_gene: TRBJ2-2
abundance: .
CDR3nt: TGTGCCAGCAGCCAAGAAGGGGGTGCCGGGGAGCTGTTTTTT
CDR3aa: CASSQEGGAGELFF

v_gene: TRBV6-6
d_gene: TRBD2
j_gene: TRBJ2-3
abundance: .
CDR3nt: TGTGCCAGCAGTTTAGGACTAGCGGGGGGTCGGGATACGCAGTATTTT
CDR3aa: CASSLGLAGGRDTQYF

v_gene: TRBV19
d_gene: .
j_gene: TRBJ1-5
abundance: few
CDR3nt: TGTGCCAGTAGTATAGGACAGGATCAGCCCCAGCATTTT
CDR3aa: CASSIGQDQPQHF

v_gene: TRBV28
d_gene: .
j_gene: TRBJ1-2
abundance: .
CDR3nt: TGTGCCAGCAGCGCGGACAGCTCATATGGCTACACCTTC
CDR3aa: CASSADSSYGYTF

v_gene: TRBV15
d_gene: TRBD2
j_gene: TRBJ2-1
abundance: .
CDR3nt: TGTGCCACCAGCAGTCAACTAGCGGGGGACAATGAGCAGTTCTTC
CDR3aa: CATSSQLAGDNEQFF

v_gene: TRBV6-5
d_gene: TRBD2
j_gene: TRBJ2-1
abundance: .
CDR3nt: TGTGCCAGCAGTCTGACTAGCCGACCCTACAATGAGCAGTTCTTC
CDR3aa: CASSLTSRPYNEQFF

v_gene: TRBV3-1/TRBV3-2
d_gene: .
j_gene: TRBJ2-3
abundance: .
CDR3nt: TGTGCCAGCAGCCAAGGGGTTAGCGGACTCACAGATACGCAGTATTTT
CDR3aa: CASSQGVSGLTDTQYF

v_gene: TRBV6-2/TRBV6-3
d_gene: TRBD2
j_gene: TRBJ2-5
abundance: .
CDR3nt: TGTGCCAGCAGCATAGCGGGGGGGCCAGAGACCCAGTACTTC
CDR3aa: CASSIAGGPETQYF

v_gene: TRBV11-1
d_gene: TRBD1
j_gene: TRBJ1-1
abundance: .
CDR3nt: TGTGCCAGCAGCCCCCCAGGGGGCGTACCTTTCTTT
CDR3aa: CASSPPGGVPFF